These 7 T cell receptor beta chains originate from one sample sequenced in a study of blood T cell repertoires in COVID-19. This table comes from immunoSEQ multiplex PCR, and its TCRdb copy is limited to in-frame clones, with some not included. The sample records some 250,000 clones, just over 85% being singletons. The sample taken for sequencing was PBMCs or T cells enriched from blood (not recorded which). The receptors were gathered from a man younger than 35 who had recovered from COVID-19.

This chain's CDR3 is CASSHQDTDTQYF. The CDR3 DNA reads TGTGCCAGCAGTCACCAGGACACAGATACGCAGTATTTT. The chain is built from TRBV12-3 or TRBV12-4 and TRBJ2-3; D remains ambiguous. V lost 5 bases and J lost 2, with 8 bases in between. The CDR3 length is 13 residues.

CDR3 DNA sequence: TGTGCCACAGGGGGACAGGGGGCTTTTGCTGGAAACACCATATATTTT. Its protein is CATGGQGAFAGNTIYF. The V gene is TRBV19, the J gene TRBJ1-3; 12 nucleotides agree with TRBD1. Germline assignment: CDR1 LNHDA and CDR2 SQIVND (reference sequence). CDR3 length equals 16 residues. J lost 2 bases, V lost 10 bases, and 9 bases had no gene match.

This sequence joins TRBV6-4 and TRBJ2-7; D is unresolved. V lost 4 bases and J lost 0, with 19 bases in between. The CDR3 runs 17 residues. CDR1 and CDR2 from the germline V gene are MRHNA and SNTAGT. The CDR3 DNA sequence: TGTGCCAGCAGTGCCATGACGGGTGGATCCAGCTCCTACGAGCAGTACTTC. Its translation is CASSAMTGGSSSYEQYF.

This clone came up once. The gene calls are TRBV7-2 and TRBJ1-5; no definite D call. Trimming shortened V by 3 bases and J by 7 bases, and 10 bases separated the two germline ends. The length of the CDR3 is 13 residues. Germline V CDR1 and CDR2: SGHTA, FQGNSA. DNA for the CDR3: TGTGCCAGCAGCTTTTCCTTGCGGCAGCCCCAGCATTTT. Protein sequence: CASSFSLRQPQHF. The full variable domain, with the rest looked up from reference TRBV7-2 and TRBJ1-5, is GAGVSQSPSNKVTEKGKDVELRCDPISGHTALYWYRQSLGQGLEFLIYFQGNSAPDKSGLPSDRFSAERTGGSVSTLTIQRTQQEDSAVYLCASSFSLRQPQHFGDGTRLSIL.

The chain joins TRBV6-4 to TRBJ1-5; D is unclear. The germline gives CDR1 MRHNA, CDR2 SNTAGT. V lost 2 bases and J 5 bases, leaving 4 bases between the germline ends. This CDR3 has 12 residues. CDR3 loop: CASSDEDQPQHF. For the CDR3, the DNA is TGTGCCAGCAGTGACGAGGATCAGCCCCAGCATTTT.

The chain couples TRBV7-2 to TRBJ2-3; 9 positions agree with TRBD2. Germline V gives CDR1 SGHTA, CDR2 FQGNSA. J was trimmed by 5 bases and V by 6 bases; bases with no gene match: 15. CDR3 length equals 17 residues. The CDR3 sequence: CASRVWGERGEGDTQYF. In DNA form, the CDR3 reads TGTGCCAGCAGGGTGTGGGGGGAGCGGGGGGAAGGAGATACGCAGTATTTT.

The chain has TRBV5-4 and TRBJ1-2; 8 bases map to TRBD1. CDR1 SGHNT and CDR2 YYREEE come from the germline V gene (reference sequence). The trim removed 3 bases at V and 7 bases at J, leaving 8 bases unmatched. This CDR3 contains 14 residues. CDR3 DNA sequence: TGTGCCAGCAGCTGGCGGGACAGGAGCTTTGGCTACACCTTC. It yields the protein CASSWRDRSFGYTF.